This T cell receptor beta chain was obtained from a study of cytomegalovirus exposure and HLA in healthy donors. Use of 60 Vbeta and 13 Jbeta primers characterized the PCR. Assay: immunoSEQ multiplex PCR; the TCRdb copy retains only in-frame clones and omits some. The sample consists of some 130,000 clones, more than 75% of them appearing once. The germline V gene encodes CDR1 LNHDA and CDR2 SQIVND (reference sequence). The CDR3 runs 14 residues. The ends lost 7 bases at V and 0 bases at J; junction bases unmatched: 5. Source material: PBMCs. This chain connects TRBV19 to TRBJ1-1, with 7 bases fitting TRBD1. This sequence was found in a woman in her 30s in good health and CMV-seronegative. The CDR3 nucleotides read TGTGCCAGTAATAACAGGGGCGTGAACACTGAAGCTTTCTTT. The encoded protein is CASNNRGVNTEAFF.